The 18 T cell receptor beta chains given below trace back to one sample, sequenced in a study of molecular identifiers for immune sequencing clone quantification. TCRdb itself ran the PCR reads through MiXCR, one entry per CDR3 protein. The table has 20,000 or so distinct CDR3 sequences, 20% to 25% seen once. The sequenced material came from naive CD8+ T cells from blood, with Jurkat cell RNA spiked in. Subset described: FACS-sorted CD8+CD4-CCR7+CD45RA+ naive T cells. The receptors were sampled from a human donor in good health. Some libraries in this study had Jurkat cell RNA spiked in.

In this sample, this clonotype turned up once. The J gene is TRBJ2-1, the V gene TRBV29-1; D unclear. The V and J ends lost 8 bases and 13 bases respectively, with 12 bases between them. The CDR3 extends over 9 amino acids. Germline-derived CDR1 and CDR2 are SQVTM and ANQGSEA. The CDR3 here is CSRWALQFF. CDR3 nucleotide sequence: TGCAGCCGCTGGGCCTTACAGTTCTTC.

Regarding this clonotype: An end of the junction does not agree with germline; a read error may underlie this. The chain joins TRBV18 to TRBJ2-5; possible D gene TRBD2, 6 bases. Germline V gene sequence: CDR1 KGHSH, CDR2 LQKENI. This CDR3 is 14 amino acids long. CDR3 region: CASLPGGFQETQYF. CDR3 in DNA: TGTGCCAGCTTACCAGGAGGGTTCCAAGAGACCCAGTACTTC. Combining the CDR3 with reference TRBV18 and TRBJ2-5 gives the whole variable domain NAGVMQNPRHLVRRRGQEARLRCSPMKGHSHVYWYRQLPEEGLKFMVYLQKENIIDESGMPKERFSAEFPKEGPSILRIQQVVRGDSAAYFCASLPGGFQETQYFGPGTRLLVL.

This clonotype was recorded many times. The V gene is TRBV7-2, the J gene TRBJ2-7, with 7 positions matching TRBD1. Germline lookup yields CDR1 SGHTA and CDR2 FQGNSA. V was pared by 1 base and J by 2 bases, with 8 bases of the junction left unmatched. CDR3 length: 16 residues. The CDR3 loop reads CASSLVSGTDPYEQYF. The CDR3 coding sequence is TGTGCCAGCAGCTTAGTTAGTGGGACAGACCCCTACGAGCAGTACTTC.

In the case of this clonotype: One base away lies a much larger clone, so this may be a sequencing read error. J is TRBJ2-1 and V is TRBV28; TRBD1 is a possible D gene (7 bases). The CDR3 loop spans 17 amino acids. The germline gives CDR1 MDHEN, CDR2 SYDVKM. V lost 5 bases and J lost 6, with 23 bases in between. The CDR3 region is CASSRVIGGGGGNEQFF. The CDR3 DNA reads TGTGCCAGCAGTCGGGTGATCGGAGGAGGGGGCGGCAATGAGCAGTTCTTC.

This clonotype was recorded many times. This chain links TRBV6-5 with TRBJ2-3; D perhaps matches TRBD2 (6 bases). The CDR3 is 15 amino acids. V lost 2 bases and J lost 0, with 9 bases in between. The germline CDR1 and CDR2 sequences are MNHEY and SVGAGI. This chain's CDR3 is CASSYRGLSTDTQYF. CDR3 nucleotides: TGTGCCAGCAGTTACAGGGGACTGAGCACAGATACGCAGTATTTT.

Note on this clonotype: Just one base apart from a much larger clone, this may be a read error. The J gene is TRBJ1-5, the V gene TRBV15; no clear D gene. The J call may not be correct, given that the DNA end is closer to TRBJ2-3. The CDR3 has 12 amino acids. In germline, CDR1 is LNHNV, CDR2 YYDKDF (reference sequence). CDR3: CATSSLDQPQYF. The CDR3 DNA is TGTGCCACCAGCAGCCTTGATCAGCCCCAGTATTTT.

With respect to this clonotype: A much bigger clone sits one base away, suggesting this may be a read error. The chain links TRBV7-8 to TRBJ2-3; 7 nucleotides align to TRBD2. The CDR3 spans 15 residues. The V gene's germline CDR1 is SGHVS and CDR2 FQNEAQ. J gave up 4 bases and V 7 bases, and 11 bases lay outside the gene matches. The CDR3 DNA reads as TGTGCCAGCACCGACGGGGCGGGAGTGCCAGATACGCAGTATTTT. It specifies CASTDGAGVPDTQYF.

This clonotype is judged medium-sized. The chain is built from TRBV4-3 and TRBJ1-2, with D unclear. CDR1 and CDR2 from the germline V gene are LGHNA and YSLEER. The CDR3 has 13 amino acids. The ends were cut back, 0 bases at V and 6 bases at J, with 8 bases in the middle. CDR3 in DNA: TGCGCCAGCAGCCAAGATGGGGAGGATGGCTACACCTTC. Encoded protein: CASSQDGEDGYTF.

V usage is TRBV11-3 and J usage is TRBJ2-1; TRBD1 matches at 9 bases. CDR1 is SGHNT, CDR2 YENEEA, per germline. The CDR3 runs 16 residues. The junction had 4 bases not matched to a gene; V was cut back by 1 base and J by 3 bases. The CDR3 here is CASSLGWTGVYNEQFF. The CDR3 DNA follows: TGTGCCAGCAGCTTAGGGTGGACAGGGGTCTACAATGAGCAGTTCTTC.

V gene TRBV7-9 combines with J gene TRBJ2-1, with D unclear. The CDR3 runs to 11 residues. The germline V and J ends were trimmed by 6 bases and 7 bases, with 7 bases remaining between them. Germline V gene sequence: CDR1 SEHNR, CDR2 FQNEAQ (reference sequence). The DNA for the CDR3 is TGTGCCAGCAGTTTTCAAAATGAGCAGTTCTTC. Its translation is CASSFQNEQFF.

The sample holds many counts of this clonotype. This chain connects TRBV20-1 to TRBJ2-7; 8 bases fit TRBD1. The CDR3 sequence is 14 residues long. Germline CDR1 DFQATT, CDR2 SNEGSKA (reference sequence). V was pared by 5 bases and J by 3 bases, with 9 bases of the junction left unmatched. This chain's CDR3 is CSAPHHRGDYEQYF. CDR3 coding DNA: TGCAGTGCTCCCCACCACAGGGGGGACTACGAGCAGTACTTC.

A word on this clonotype: A much bigger clone sits one base away, suggesting this may be a read error. The chain has TRBV20-1 and TRBJ1-2; D unclear. CDR3 length equals 12 residues. CDR1 DFQATT and CDR2 SNEGSKA come from the germline V gene (reference sequence). CDR3 DNA sequence: TGCAGAGCTAGAGGGCAGTTGGAGGGCTACACCTTC. It translates to CRARGQLEGYTF.

This clonotype was picked up many times. Mismatch with germline at one junction end may stem from a read error. CDR3 bases: TGTGCTAGCAGCCCATGGACTAGCGGGAGTTCAGATACGCAGTATTTT. Translated, it gives CASSPWTSGSSDTQYF. J is TRBJ2-3 and V is TRBV7-7, with 13 bases aligning to TRBD2. Germline V gene data show CDR1 as SSHAT and CDR2 as FNYEAQ (reference sequence). CDR3 length: 16 amino acids.

There are many counts of this clonotype. J is TRBJ2-2 and V is TRBV5-5; D perhaps matches TRBD2 (6 bases). This CDR3 is built from 15 residues. CDR1 and CDR2 (germline): SGHKS, YYEKEE (reference sequence). V lost 1 base and J 3 bases, leaving 10 bases between the germline ends. The CDR3 bases are TGTGCCAGCAGCTTGTGGCGGGGACACACCGGGGAGCTGTTTTTT. Amino acid sequence: CASSLWRGHTGELFF.

In this sample, this clonotype is medium-sized (0.01 to 0.1%). This chain connects TRBV7-2 to TRBJ2-3, with TRBD2 matching 7 bases. Germline values: CDR1 SGHTA, CDR2 FQGNSA. This CDR3 is 16 amino acids long. With 5 bases clipped from V and 2 bases from J, the junction kept 10 bases outside the gene matches. The CDR3 sequence: CASSAITSEYTDTQYF. The DNA of the CDR3 is TGTGCCAGCAGCGCCATAACTAGCGAGTACACAGATACGCAGTATTTT.

The genes are TRBV7-2 and TRBJ2-5; 7 bases agree with TRBD1. The ends lost 1 base at V and 5 bases at J; junction bases unmatched: 10. This CDR3 is built from 16 residues. Germline CDR1 is SGHTA and CDR2 is FQGNSA. The CDR3 spells CASSLESGTEAETQYF. DNA for the CDR3: TGTGCCAGCAGCTTAGAGTCAGGGACAGAGGCGGAGACCCAGTACTTC.

The chain combines TRBV27 with TRBJ1-5; D may be TRBD1 (6 bases). The V gene lost 6 bases and the J gene lost 4 bases, with 10 bases spanning the gap. CDR3 length: 13 residues. The germline gives CDR1 MNHEY, CDR2 SMNVEV (reference sequence). Here the CDR3 reads CASRDRKNQPQHF. For the CDR3, the DNA is TGTGCCAGCAGAGACAGGAAAAATCAGCCCCAGCATTTT.

The table lists this clonotype with many counts. CDR3 amino acids: CASSEDPDNEQFF. CDR3 DNA sequence: TGTGCCAGCAGTGAAGATCCAGACAATGAGCAGTTCTTC. The genes are TRBV2 and TRBJ2-1; D gene ambiguous. Trimming shortened V by 1 base and J by 5 bases, and 6 bases separated the two germline ends. CDR3 length: 13 residues. In germline, CDR1 is SNHLY, CDR2 FYNNEI.